The clone carrying this T cell receptor (beta chain) has just one count. This sample is drawn from a study of blood T cell repertoires in COVID-19. This CDR3 spans 13 amino acids. The V gene end was trimmed by 5 bases and the J gene end by 3 bases; junction bases not matched to a gene: 0. Germline V CDR1 and CDR2: SGHTA, FQGTGA. TCRdb's table, derived via immunoSEQ multiplex PCR, lists solely in-frame clones and lacks some. In the table there are approximately 300,000 clones, roughly 89% of which are singletons. This TCR derives from a woman aged 30 to 39 who had recovered from COVID-19. The rearrangement uses TRBV7-3 and TRBJ1-1; 10 bases align to TRBD1. The sequenced material came from PBMCs or T cells enriched from blood (not recorded which). In DNA form, the CDR3 reads TGTGCCAGCAGCGGACAGGGGGACACTGAAGCTTTCTTT. Protein sequence: CASSGQGDTEAFF. The variable domain in full, with the rest retrieved from reference TRBV7-3 and TRBJ1-1, is GAGVSQTPSNKVTEKGKYVELRCDPISGHTALYWYRQSLGQGPEFLIYFQGTGAADDSGLPNDRFFAVRPEGSVSTLKIQRTERGDSAVYLCASSGQGDTEAFFGQGTRLTVV.